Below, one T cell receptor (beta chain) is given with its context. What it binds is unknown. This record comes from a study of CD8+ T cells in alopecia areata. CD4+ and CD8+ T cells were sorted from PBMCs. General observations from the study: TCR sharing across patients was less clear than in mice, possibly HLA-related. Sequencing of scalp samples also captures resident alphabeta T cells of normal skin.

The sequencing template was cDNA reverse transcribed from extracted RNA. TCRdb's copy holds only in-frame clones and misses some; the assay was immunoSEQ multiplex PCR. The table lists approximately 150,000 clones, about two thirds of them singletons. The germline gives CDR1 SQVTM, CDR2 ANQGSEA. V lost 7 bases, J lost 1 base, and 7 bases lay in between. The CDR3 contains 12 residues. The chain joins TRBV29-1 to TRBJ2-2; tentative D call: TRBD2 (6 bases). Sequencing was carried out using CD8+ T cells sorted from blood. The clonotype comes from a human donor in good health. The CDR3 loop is CSGTKNTGELFF. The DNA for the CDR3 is TGCAGCGGGACTAAGAACACCGGGGAGCTGTTTTTT.